This T cell receptor beta chain is from a study of control samples from healthy donors and cancer patients. Trimming cost V 3 bases and J 0 bases; bases outside gene matches: 7. This CDR3 is built from 16 residues. The germline V gene has CDR1 SNHLY and CDR2 FYNNEI. Sequencing used immunoSEQ multiplex PCR; TCRdb keeps in-frame clones, though not all of them. This sample has 51,000 or so clones, with 75% to 90% found just once. The sample comprised blood. The chain is built from TRBV2 and TRBJ2-7, with 8 bases that match TRBD2. This TCR derives from an older man in good health. The CDR3 here is CASSEGGGRSSYEQYF. As DNA, the CDR3 is TGTGCCAGCAGTGAGGGGGGCGGGAGGAGCTCCTACGAGCAGTACTTC. The variable domain in full, completed from reference TRBV2 and TRBJ2-7, reads EPEVTQTPSHQVTQMGQEVILRCVPISNHLYFYWYRQILGQKVEFLVSFYNNEISEKSEIFDDQFSVERPDGSNFTLKIRSTKLEDSAMYFCASSEGGGRSSYEQYFGPGTRLTVT.